These 31 T cell receptor beta chains originate from one sample sequenced in a study of response to subunit inactivated influenza vaccine. TCRdb reanalysed the RT-PCR reads using MiXCR and keeps one entry per CDR3 protein. Among approximately 700,000 distinct CDR3 sequences, 15% to 19% were seen once, and the ten largest hold 9.5% to 13%. The sequences come from PBMCs from blood, collected 11 to 12 days after vaccination. These receptors originate from a middle-aged man who received an inactivated influenza vaccine.

This chain connects TRBV15 to TRBJ2-7; TRBD1 aligns across 8 bases. The CDR3 contains 15 residues. Germline CDR1 LNHNV, CDR2 YYDKDF (reference sequence). The V segment lost 5 bases and the J segment 0 bases; nucleotides outside the gene matches: 6. The DNA for the CDR3 is TGTGCCACCAGCCAGGGACAGGCGGGCTCCTACGAGCAGTACTTC. This translates into CATSQGQAGSYEQYF.

This clonotype turned up a few times. The V call is TRBV11-2, the J call TRBJ2-1, with a tentative D call TRBD1 (6 bases). The germline CDR1 and CDR2 sequences are SGHAT and FQNNGV. The V end lost 5 bases, the J end lost 4 bases, and 9 bases lay between the germline ends. The length of the CDR3 is 13 residues. CDR3 nucleotide sequence: TGTGCCAGCAGCCGTGGACAGTACAATGAGCAGTTCTTC. This gives the protein CASSRGQYNEQFF.

V and J are TRBV7-2 and TRBJ2-5; D is unclear. Germline V lookup: CDR1 SGHTA, CDR2 FQGNSA. The V end lost 1 base, the J end lost 5 bases, and 8 bases lay between the germline ends. This CDR3 is 13 amino acids long. As DNA, the CDR3 is TGTGCCAGCAGCTTAGGCCCGCTGGAGACCCAGTACTTC. Protein product: CASSLGPLETQYF.

This clonotype turned up a few times. An end of the junction does not agree with germline; a read error may underlie this. CDR3 in amino acids: CASSARPARQETQYF. CDR3 bases: TGTGCTAGCAGCGCGAGACCGGCCCGACAAGAGACCCAGTACTTC. The V call is TRBV7-7, the J call TRBJ2-5; D is undetermined. The CDR3 is made up of 15 amino acids. In germline, CDR1 is SSHAT, CDR2 FNYEAQ (reference sequence).

This clonotype was seen a few times. The rearrangement joins TRBV15 to TRBJ2-7; 7 positions agree with TRBD1. This CDR3 comprises 14 residues. Germline assignment: CDR1 LNHNV and CDR2 YYDKDF (reference sequence). Unmatched junction bases numbered 11, after V lost 5 bases and J lost 7 bases. Here the CDR3 DNA reads TGTGCCACCAGCGGATTAGACAGGGCTGGGGAGCAGTACTTC. It encodes CATSGLDRAGEQYF.

This clonotype was counted many times. The chain combines TRBV3-1 with TRBJ2-1; TRBD2 aligns across 10 bases. Trimming removed 1 base from V and 7 bases from J; junction bases left unmatched: 4. Germline lookup yields CDR1 LGHDT and CDR2 YNNKEL (reference sequence). The CDR3 totals 15 residues. CDR3 DNA: TGTGCCAGCAGCCAAGTGGGACTAGCGTTGAATGAGCAGTTCTTC. Translated, it gives CASSQVGLALNEQFF.

V and J are TRBV10-2 and TRBJ1-4; 9 positions agree with TRBD1. The CDR3 loop spans 14 amino acids. Germline loops: CDR1 WSHSY, CDR2 SAAADI. With 5 bases clipped from V and 7 bases from J, the junction kept 5 bases outside the gene matches. CDR3 in DNA: TGCGCCAGCAGTTGGGACAGGGAGAGTGAAAAACTGTTTTTT. It translates to CASSWDRESEKLFF.

The chain uses TRBV7-2 and TRBJ2-5; 9 bases match TRBD1. Trimming took 2 bases from V and 1 from J; bases not matched to a gene: 5. The CDR3 is 16 amino acids. The germline V gene encodes CDR1 SGHTA and CDR2 FQGNSA. This CDR3 reads CASSLLGTGTQETQYF. CDR3 nucleotide sequence: TGTGCCAGCAGCTTATTAGGGACAGGGACCCAAGAGACCCAGTACTTC. The full variable domain, rest sourced from reference TRBV7-2 and TRBJ2-5, is GAGVSQSPSNKVTEKGKDVELRCDPISGHTALYWYRQSLGQGLEFLIYFQGNSAPDKSGLPSDRFSAERTGGSVSTLTIQRTQQEDSAVYLCASSLLGTGTQETQYFGPGTRLLVL.

The genes are TRBV18 and TRBJ1-5; D unclear. Germline V gene data show CDR1 as KGHSH and CDR2 as LQKENI. V was pared by 2 bases and J by 4 bases, with 6 bases between. CDR3 length equals 13 residues. The CDR3 protein is CASSPDNNQPQHF. The CDR3 DNA is TGTGCCAGCTCACCAGACAATAATCAGCCCCAGCATTTT.

This clonotype was detected ten times or more. The genes are TRBV3-1 and TRBJ2-1, with D possibly TRBD1 on 6 matching bases. CDR3 length: 14 residues. Trimming pared 1 base from V and 7 bases from J, leaving 11 bases between. CDR1 and CDR2 from the germline V gene are LGHDT and YNNKEL (reference sequence). The CDR3 loop is CASSQGGRGNEQFF. The CDR3 nucleotides are TGTGCCAGCAGCCAAGGGGGGCGCGGGAATGAGCAGTTCTTC.

The chain employs TRBV12-3 or TRBV12-4 and TRBJ2-2, with 8 bases identical to TRBD2. This CDR3 is 16 amino acids long. The V segment lost 6 bases and the J segment 5 bases; nucleotides outside the gene matches: 11. The CDR3 sequence is CASRVSGAPGTGELFF. As DNA, the CDR3 is TGTGCCAGCAGGGTTAGCGGGGCCCCGGGGACCGGGGAGCTGTTTTTT.

The chain combines TRBV28 with TRBJ2-1, with unresolved D. This CDR3 is 14 amino acids long. Germline lookup yields CDR1 MDHEN and CDR2 SYDVKM. V was cut by 5 bases and J by 6 bases, with 14 bases left in between. The CDR3 region has the DNA TGTGCCAGCAGTCTCGGATTGAGGATCAATGAGCAGTTCTTC. Its protein is CASSLGLRINEQFF.

Ten or more counts support this clonotype. The V gene is TRBV3-1, the J gene TRBJ1-2, with a possible D match to TRBD1 (5 bases). Germline V gives CDR1 LGHDT, CDR2 YNNKEL (reference sequence). V gave up 4 bases and J gave up 12 bases, with 24 bases separating them. This CDR3 contains 15 residues. The chain's CDR3 is CASSLNPGGGTVDTF. In DNA, the CDR3 is TGTGCCAGCAGCCTAAACCCCGGGGGGGGAACTGTGGACACCTTC.

This clonotype has more than one count but fewer than ten. Written as DNA, the CDR3 is TGTGCCACCAGTGATTCTGCCGGGACAGGGGGCCGAAAGACCCAGTACTTC. It is translated as CATSDSAGTGGRKTQYF. J is TRBJ2-5 and V is TRBV24-1; 12 bases align to TRBD1. Germline V gene lookup returns CDR1 KGHDR and CDR2 SFDVKD. V was pared by 2 bases and J by 6 bases, with 9 bases of the junction left unmatched. This CDR3 comprises 17 residues.

Comments on this clonotype: Germline and junction disagree at one end, which may indicate a read error. This chain links TRBV12-3 or TRBV12-4 with TRBJ2-1; maybe TRBD1 (6 bases). CDR3 size: 12 residues. The chain's CDR3 is CASSLSAGEKIF. CDR3 nucleotide sequence: TGTGCCAGCAGTTTATCCGCAGGGGAGAAAATCTTC.

The V gene is TRBV27, the J gene TRBJ2-7; tentatively, D is TRBD1 (6 bases). V shed 2 bases and J shed 13 bases, with 24 bases lying between them. The CDR3 covers 15 residues. Germline CDR1 MNHEY, CDR2 SMNVEV (reference sequence). CDR3 sequence: CASSLSPPPQGLVYF. The CDR3 DNA sequence: TGTGCCAGCAGTTTAAGCCCGCCACCTCAGGGGTTAGTCTACTTC.

This clonotype was detected only a few times. The chain carries TRBV15 and TRBJ2-3; no definite D call. The CDR3 consists of 15 residues. Looked up from germline, CDR1 is LNHNV and CDR2 is YYDKDF (reference sequence). V lost 0 bases and J 5 bases, leaving 12 bases between the germline ends. The CDR3 loop is CATSRDYPSLDTQYF. The CDR3, as DNA: TGTGCCACCAGCAGAGATTATCCTTCCTTAGATACGCAGTATTTT. The full variable domain, its missing parts supplied by reference TRBV15 and TRBJ2-3, is DAMVIQNPRYQVTQFGKPVTLSCSQTLNHNVMYWYQQKSSQAPKLLFHYYDKDFNNEADTPDNFQSRRPNTSFCFLDIRSPGLGDTAMYLCATSRDYPSLDTQYFGPGTRLTVL.

This clonotype showed up many times. The chain combines TRBV4-3 with TRBJ2-7; D possibly corresponds to TRBD2 (7 bases). Germline V gives CDR1 LGHNA, CDR2 YSLEER. The length of the CDR3 is 17 residues. V was cut by 0 bases and J by 2 bases, with 17 bases left in between. CDR3 region: CASSQDWGGTRAYEQYF. CDR3 nucleotides: TGCGCCAGCAGCCAAGATTGGGGAGGGACAAGAGCCTACGAGCAGTACTTC.

This clonotype was found a few times. The rearrangement links TRBV27 to TRBJ2-1, with TRBD2 as a possible D gene (7 bases). Germline V gene lookup returns CDR1 MNHEY and CDR2 SMNVEV (reference sequence). Trimming removed 7 bases from V and 8 bases from J, with 18 bases in between. This CDR3 region has 14 residues. The CDR3 coding sequence is TGTGCCAGCATTCAGGGAGGGGGGGTTGATGAGCAGTTCTTC. Protein product: CASIQGGGVDEQFF.

The J gene is TRBJ2-1, the V gene TRBV7-2; weak D call: TRBD2 (7 bases). The germline CDR1 and CDR2 sequences are SGHTA and FQGNSA. V lost 3 bases to trimming and J lost 1 base, with 10 bases between them. There are 15 residues in the CDR3. CDR3 residues: CASSFGGQSYNEQFF. DNA for the CDR3: TGTGCCAGCAGCTTCGGGGGGCAGTCCTACAATGAGCAGTTCTTC.

This clonotype was detected a few times. The chain has TRBV11-2 and TRBJ2-4, with no clear D. Germline V gene data show CDR1 as SGHAT and CDR2 as FQNNGV. The CDR3 runs 17 residues. The V and J ends lost 1 base and 4 bases respectively, with 17 bases between them. CDR3 region: CASSLVSSEITKNIQYF. The CDR3 bases are TGTGCCAGCAGCTTAGTTTCTTCCGAAATAACGAAAAACATTCAGTACTTC.

The chain employs TRBV20-1 and TRBJ1-2; 8 bases agree with TRBD1. This CDR3 has 12 residues. V was clipped by 7 bases and J by 4 bases; unmatched bases: 5. Germline V gives CDR1 DFQATT, CDR2 SNEGSKA (reference sequence). CDR3 amino acids: CSGQGIAYGYTF. The CDR3 DNA reads TGCAGTGGACAGGGGATAGCCTATGGCTACACCTTC.

This rearrangement joins TRBV5-1 to TRBJ2-7; TRBD1 aligns across 10 bases. The germline V gene has CDR1 SGHRS and CDR2 YFSETQ. With V trimmed by 3 bases and J by 6 bases, 6 bases remained unmatched. CDR3 length: 14 residues. The CDR3 region is CASSSRGQGSEQYF. The DNA of the CDR3 is TGCGCCAGCAGCTCCCGGGGACAGGGGAGCGAGCAGTACTTC.

This clonotype was observed at least ten times. The CDR3 loop is CASSLQGVLRNEQFF. The CDR3 DNA follows: TGTGCCAGCAGCTTACAGGGGGTGTTAAGGAATGAGCAGTTCTTC. The chain combines TRBV7-9 with TRBJ2-1; 7 bases align to TRBD1. The CDR3 has 15 amino acids. CDR1 and CDR2 from the germline V gene are SEHNR and FQNEAQ (reference sequence). The trim removed 2 bases at V and 7 bases at J, leaving 8 bases unmatched.

This clonotype was observed a few times. This chain links TRBV4-3 with TRBJ2-1; a weak D match, TRBD2 (7 bases). The CDR3 runs to 16 residues. V lost 4 bases to trimming and J lost 7 bases, with 20 bases between them. CDR1 and CDR2 (germline): LGHNA, YSLEER. The CDR3 sequence: CASSRIGGPGGNEQFF. The CDR3 DNA reads as TGCGCCAGCAGCCGTATCGGGGGGCCGGGGGGTAATGAGCAGTTCTTC.

The chain is built from TRBV3-1 and TRBJ2-7; D may correspond to TRBD1 or TRBD2 (5 bases each). Trimming removed 7 bases at V and 4 bases at J, with 14 bases between. This CDR3 contains 13 residues. The germline gives CDR1 LGHDT, CDR2 YNNKEL (reference sequence). The CDR3 sequence is CASKFGTSYEQYF. DNA of the CDR3: TGTGCCAGCAAGTTCGGGACCTCTTACGAGCAGTACTTC.

The V and J genes are TRBV5-1 and TRBJ2-1; the D gene is possibly TRBD2 (6 bases). The V gene lost 3 bases and the J gene lost 0 bases, with 16 bases spanning the gap. This CDR3 spans 17 amino acids. CDR1 is SGHRS and CDR2 is YFSETQ in the germline V gene. Here the CDR3 reads CASSWGGTSRSYNEQFF. CDR3 bases: TGCGCCAGCAGCTGGGGTGGCACTAGCCGCTCCTACAATGAGCAGTTCTTC.

The table lists this clonotype with a few counts. The V call is TRBV3-1, the J call TRBJ2-7, with TRBD1 matching 7 bases. This CDR3 spans 14 amino acids. V shed 5 bases and J 4 bases; nucleotides not matched to a gene: 8. The germline V gene has CDR1 LGHDT and CDR2 YNNKEL (reference sequence). The chain's CDR3 is CASSRNPGQYEQYF. The CDR3 bases are TGTGCCAGCAGCAGAAATCCGGGACAGTACGAGCAGTACTTC.

A few counts support this clonotype. Written as DNA, the CDR3 is TGCAGTGCCGAGTTGACAGGGGTGCCTTATGGCTACACCTTC. Translation gives CSAELTGVPYGYTF. The chain links TRBV20-1 to TRBJ1-2; TRBD1 matches at 8 bases. CDR3 length: 14 amino acids. Trimming at V came to 6 bases and at J to 5 bases, leaving 11 bases not matched to a gene. Germline CDR1 is DFQATT and CDR2 is SNEGSKA (reference sequence).

The gene calls are TRBV4-1 and TRBJ2-5; D remains ambiguous. V was shortened by 1 base and J by 4 bases, with 7 bases between the two germline ends. This CDR3 has 13 amino acids. From germline, CDR1 is MGHRA and CDR2 YSYEKL. Here the CDR3 DNA reads TGCGCCAGCAGCCAAGTGATAGTAGAGACCCAGTACTTC. Protein product: CASSQVIVETQYF.

This clonotype has more than one count but fewer than ten. The V gene is TRBV4-3, the J gene TRBJ2-1; 9 bases are a match to TRBD2. The CDR3 totals 14 residues. CDR1 LGHNA and CDR2 YSLEER come from the germline V gene. V lost 0 bases, J lost 15 bases, and 9 bases stayed unmatched. CDR3 loop: CASSQDLAGGPVFF. The CDR3 DNA reads TGCGCCAGCAGCCAAGATTTGGCGGGGGGGCCGGTGTTCTTC.